This is a list of T cell receptor beta chains from one sample in a study of blood T cell repertoires in COVID-19. Data came from immunoSEQ multiplex PCR; TCRdb stores just in-frame clones and leaves some out. The sample holds 100,000 to 130,000 clones; over 75% are singletons and the top ten take approximately 4%. Sequenced material: peripheral blood. The source of these receptors is a woman aged 65 to 85 with acute or convalescent COVID-19. Each CDR3 is given with its conserved first and last residue. Each record gives: J gene, V gene, clone size, D gene, CDR3 length, CDR3 protein, CDR3 DNA. D genes are given only for firm matches. Size is stated for part of the rows, as once, few or many counts, or as a class when the clone is expanded.

j_call: TRBJ1-3
v_call: TRBV18
clone_size: .
d_call: TRBD1
cdr3_length: 17
cdr3_aa: CASSPKGQGISGNTIYF
cdr3_nt: TGTGCCAGCTCACCAAAGGGACAGGGGATCTCTGGAAACACCATATATTTT

j_call: TRBJ1-5
v_call: TRBV7-2
clone_size: few
d_call: TRBD1
cdr3_length: 17
cdr3_aa: CASSLGTGIYSNQPQHF
cdr3_nt: TGTGCCAGCAGCTTAGGGACAGGGATATATAGCAATCAGCCCCAGCATTTT

j_call: TRBJ1-4
v_call: TRBV9
clone_size: .
d_call: TRBD1
cdr3_length: 16
cdr3_aa: CASSPGDRGRDEKLFF
cdr3_nt: TGTGCCAGCAGCCCAGGGGACAGGGGGCGCGATGAAAAACTGTTTTTT

j_call: TRBJ1-2
v_call: TRBV28
clone_size: .
d_call: TRBD1
cdr3_length: 14
cdr3_aa: CASSPGTANYGYTF
cdr3_nt: TGTGCCAGCAGCCCCGGGACAGCTAACTATGGCTACACCTTC

j_call: TRBJ1-1
v_call: TRBV5-1
clone_size: .
d_call: .
cdr3_length: 12
cdr3_aa: CASRDRNTEAFF
cdr3_nt: TGCGCCAGCAGAGACAGGAACACTGAAGCTTTCTTT

j_call: TRBJ1-3
v_call: TRBV27
clone_size: .
d_call: .
cdr3_length: 13
cdr3_aa: CASSFRAGNTIYF
cdr3_nt: TGTGCCAGCAGTTTTCGAGCTGGAAACACCATATATTTT

j_call: TRBJ1-1
v_call: TRBV30
clone_size: .
d_call: .
cdr3_length: 13
cdr3_aa: CAWSGRGNTEAFF
cdr3_nt: TGTGCCTGGAGTGGGAGAGGGAACACTGAAGCTTTCTTT

j_call: TRBJ1-5
v_call: TRBV5-1
clone_size: .
d_call: .
cdr3_length: 15
cdr3_aa: CASSLDSPGNQPQHF
cdr3_nt: TGCGCCAGCAGCTTGGATTCGCCAGGCAATCAGCCCCAGCATTTT

j_call: TRBJ1-2
v_call: TRBV4-2
clone_size: .
d_call: TRBD1
cdr3_length: 16
cdr3_aa: CASSQDGQAFNYGYTF
cdr3_nt: TGTGCCAGCAGCCAAGATGGACAGGCGTTTAACTATGGCTACACCTTC

j_call: TRBJ1-3
v_call: TRBV6-5
clone_size: .
d_call: .
cdr3_length: 13
cdr3_aa: CASSYNVGNTIYF
cdr3_nt: TGTGCCAGCAGTTATAATGTCGGAAACACCATATATTTT

j_call: TRBJ1-4
v_call: TRBV28
clone_size: .
d_call: TRBD1
cdr3_length: 16
cdr3_aa: CASSPPTRGSWEKLFF
cdr3_nt: TGTGCCAGCAGTCCCCCAACCAGGGGGTCTTGGGAAAAACTGTTTTTT

j_call: TRBJ1-2
v_call: TRBV29-1
clone_size: few
d_call: TRBD1
cdr3_length: 13
cdr3_aa: CSALREGANGYTF
cdr3_nt: TGCAGCGCCCTCCGGGAGGGGGCGAATGGCTACACCTTC

j_call: TRBJ1-5
v_call: TRBV6-6
clone_size: .
d_call: TRBD1
cdr3_length: 14
cdr3_aa: CASHGTGVRQPQHF
cdr3_nt: TGTGCCAGCCATGGGACAGGGGTTCGGCAGCCCCAGCATTTT